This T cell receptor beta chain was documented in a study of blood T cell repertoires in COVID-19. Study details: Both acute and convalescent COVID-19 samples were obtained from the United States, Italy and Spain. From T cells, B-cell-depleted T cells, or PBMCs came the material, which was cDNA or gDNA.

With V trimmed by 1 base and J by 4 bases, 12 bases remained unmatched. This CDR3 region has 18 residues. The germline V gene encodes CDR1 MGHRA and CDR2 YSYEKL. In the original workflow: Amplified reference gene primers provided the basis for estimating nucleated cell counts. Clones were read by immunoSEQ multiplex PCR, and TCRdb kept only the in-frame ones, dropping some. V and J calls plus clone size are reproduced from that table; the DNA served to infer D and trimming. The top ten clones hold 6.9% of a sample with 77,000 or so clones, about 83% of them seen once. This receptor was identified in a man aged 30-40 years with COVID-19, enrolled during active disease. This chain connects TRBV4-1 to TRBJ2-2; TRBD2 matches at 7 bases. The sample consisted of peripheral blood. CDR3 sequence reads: CASSQVFEGGPVTGELFF. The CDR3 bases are TGCGCCAGCAGCCAAGTATTCGAGGGAGGGCCGGTCACCGGGGAGCTGTTTTTT.